This TCR beta chain was identified in a study of T-cell memory formation after mild COVID-19 (dated by TCRdb to about 2021). Some background on the complete study: Most TCR sequence clusters were specific to one of the two donors. Two young, previously healthy adult volunteers made up the cohort, one male and one female. T-cell clones expanding and contracting after mild COVID-19 in two donors were tracked by longitudinal TCRalpha and TCRbeta repertoire sequencing. Paper-wide results and their limitations: The study included only a couple of mild cases, and larger cohorts that include severe cases with pre-infection samples were judged to be necessary. The second-wave clones that peaked on day 37 were not confirmed to be SARS-CoV-2 specific. Balanced CD4/CD8 phenotypes were observed for clones contracting from day 15 to 85, whereas a bias towards CD4+ was observed for a second wave of clones expanding from day 15 to 37. Some responding clones were detected in pre-infection memory, which suggested that pre-existing cross-reactive memory T cells had joined the SARS-CoV-2 response. Contracting CD4+ clones appeared mostly in the CM and EM memory subsets, whereas CD8+ clones were enriched in EMRA.

Ficoll-Paque density gradient centrifugation was the method used to isolate PBMCs. Sequencing was carried out with an Illumina NovaSeq 6000. Using 5'RACE with constant-segment primers, TCRalpha and TCRbeta cDNA libraries were constructed, with sample barcodes and unique molecular identifiers added in the process. RNA was extracted from every sample with Trizol reagent. Libraries were amplified in two PCR steps, with a second sample barcode and Illumina TruSeq adapters added in the second step. Sequencing of the libraries was done on an Illumina NovaSeq, producing 2 x 150 bp paired-end reads. The authors' analysis ran thus. The reads were demultiplexed and collapsed into UMI-guided consensus sequences using migec v1.2.7. Using mixcr v2.1.11, UMI consensuses were aligned to TRA and TRB V and J templates and then assembled into clonotypes. A clonotype was counted as expanded or contracted only if both edgeR and NoisET called the change significant, with noise models trained on biological replicates. edgeR calls used a false discovery rate-adjusted p below 0.01 and a log2 fold-change threshold of 1. As an exploratory analysis of dynamics, max-normalized trajectories of the 1000 most abundant clonotypes were examined with PCA combined with hierarchical clustering. Separately sequenced CD4+ and CD8+ repertoires were used to assign the CD4 or CD8 phenotype of responding clones. TCRdb trimmed the raw reads at Q25, called clones with MiXCR and kept productive beta chains. For every CDR3 protein sequence, its rows merge into one entry that carries the most common genes and DNA. These V and J calls are TCRdb output, not the study's own analysis. The sample table records 400,000 or so distinct CDR3 sequences; 20% to 25% of these occur just once. The ten most abundant clones make up approximately 13% of the sample.

To note about this clonotype: Its binding antigen is unknown. No much larger clonotype is one base removed from it; base qualities were not supplied.

V lost 2 bases and J lost 0 bases; the stretch between them is 8 bases long. The CDR3 covers 15 residues, taking in both the cysteine and the phenylalanine. The DNA shown is the 45-base CDR3, in frame from base 1. Via the germline V gene, CDR1 is ENHRY and CDR2 SYGVKD. Sequenced: PBMCs or a T cell subset sorted from them (not recorded which). This receptor was identified in an adult woman who had mild COVID-19 (a few samples of this study predate the infection). The sample titles of this study are shuffled in the database, so cell type and time point are left out; the donor was told from shared clones. The chain employs TRBV10-3 and TRBJ2-4; the D gene is perhaps TRBD1, from 6 matching bases. In nucleotides, the sequence is TGTGCCATCAGTGAGGGGGGCCTAGCCAAAAACATTCAGTACTTC. It is translated as CAISEGGLAKNIQYF.